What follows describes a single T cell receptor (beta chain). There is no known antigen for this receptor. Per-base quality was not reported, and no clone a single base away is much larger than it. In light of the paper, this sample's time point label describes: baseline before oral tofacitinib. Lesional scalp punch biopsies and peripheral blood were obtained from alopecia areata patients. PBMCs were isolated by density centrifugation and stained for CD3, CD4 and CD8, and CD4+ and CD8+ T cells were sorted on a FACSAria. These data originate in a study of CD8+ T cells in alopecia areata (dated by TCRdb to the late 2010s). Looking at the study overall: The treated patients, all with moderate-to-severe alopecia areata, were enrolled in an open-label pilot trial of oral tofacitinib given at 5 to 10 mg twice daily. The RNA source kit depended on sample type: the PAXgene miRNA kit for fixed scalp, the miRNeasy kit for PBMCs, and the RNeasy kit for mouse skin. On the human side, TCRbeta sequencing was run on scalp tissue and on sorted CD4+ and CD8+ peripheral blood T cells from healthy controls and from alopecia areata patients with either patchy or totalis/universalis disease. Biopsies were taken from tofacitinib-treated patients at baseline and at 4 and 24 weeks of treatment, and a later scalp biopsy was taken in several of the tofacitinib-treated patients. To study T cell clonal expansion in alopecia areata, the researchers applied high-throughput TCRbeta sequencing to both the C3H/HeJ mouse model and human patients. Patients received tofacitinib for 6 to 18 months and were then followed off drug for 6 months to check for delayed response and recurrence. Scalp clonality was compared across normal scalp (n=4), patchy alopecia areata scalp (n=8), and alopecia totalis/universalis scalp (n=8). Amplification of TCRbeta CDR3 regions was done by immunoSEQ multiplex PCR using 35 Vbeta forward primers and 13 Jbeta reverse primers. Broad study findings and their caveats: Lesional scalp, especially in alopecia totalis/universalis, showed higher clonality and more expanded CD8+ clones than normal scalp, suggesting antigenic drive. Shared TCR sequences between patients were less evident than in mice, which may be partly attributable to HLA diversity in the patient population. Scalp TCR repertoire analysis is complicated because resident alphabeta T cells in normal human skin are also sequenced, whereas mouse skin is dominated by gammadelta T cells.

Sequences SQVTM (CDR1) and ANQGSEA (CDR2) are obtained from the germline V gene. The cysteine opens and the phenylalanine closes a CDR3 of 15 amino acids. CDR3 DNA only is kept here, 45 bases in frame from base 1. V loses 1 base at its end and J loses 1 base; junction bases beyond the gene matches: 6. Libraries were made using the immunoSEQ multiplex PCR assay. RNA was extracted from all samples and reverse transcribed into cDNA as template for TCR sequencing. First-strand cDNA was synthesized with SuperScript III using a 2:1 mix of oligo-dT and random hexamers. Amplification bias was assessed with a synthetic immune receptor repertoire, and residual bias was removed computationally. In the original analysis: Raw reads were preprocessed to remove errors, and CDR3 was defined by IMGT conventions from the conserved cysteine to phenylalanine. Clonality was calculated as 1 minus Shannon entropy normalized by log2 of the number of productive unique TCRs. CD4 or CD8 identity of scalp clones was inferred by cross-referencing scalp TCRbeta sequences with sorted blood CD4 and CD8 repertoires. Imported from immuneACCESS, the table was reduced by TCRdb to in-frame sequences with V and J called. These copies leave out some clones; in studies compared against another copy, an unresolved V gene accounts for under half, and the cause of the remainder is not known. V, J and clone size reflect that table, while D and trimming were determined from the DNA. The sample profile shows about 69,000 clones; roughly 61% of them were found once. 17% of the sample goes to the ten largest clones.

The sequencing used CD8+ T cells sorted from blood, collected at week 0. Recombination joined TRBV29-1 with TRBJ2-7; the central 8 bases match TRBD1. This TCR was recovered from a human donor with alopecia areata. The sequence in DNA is TGCAGCGTTGAAGCCCCAGGGGGCGAATCCTACGAGCAGTACTTC. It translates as CSVEAPGGESYEQYF.